Below are 18 T cell receptor beta chains sequenced from a single sample in a study of T cell responses to AZD1222 COVID-19 vaccine. Here immunoSEQ multiplex PCR was the method, and the copy in TCRdb shows in-frame clones only, minus some. Of about 93,000 clones detected, around 86% appear once; the ten largest clones hold just under 6.5%. The specimen comprised peripheral blood, sampled on day 0 of AZD1222 vaccination. The receptors here all came from an adult in good health.

The chain has TRBV11-2 and TRBJ1-2; D perhaps matches TRBD1 (5 bases). The CDR3 spans 15 residues. V was shortened by 1 base and J by 4 bases, with 13 bases between the two germline ends. Germline loops: CDR1 SGHAT, CDR2 FQNNGV. This CDR3 reads CASSLAGGGPYGYTF. CDR3 coding DNA: TGTGCCAGCAGCTTAGCGGGTGGGGGTCCCTATGGCTACACCTTC.

On this clone: This CDR3 is also generated by other DNA sequences in the sample. V gene TRBV19 combines with J gene TRBJ1-5; possibly TRBD1 for D (5 bases). CDR3 size: 14 residues. The germline V gene has CDR1 LNHDA and CDR2 SQIVND (reference sequence). Trimming removed 3 bases from V and 5 bases from J, with 11 bases in between. The DNA for the CDR3 is TGTGCCAGTAGTATTTTCGGGGGGGATCAGCCCCAGCATTTT. It yields the protein CASSIFGGDQPQHF.

This clone was recorded a few times. This chain uses TRBV11-3 with TRBJ1-4; D is possibly TRBD1 (6 bases). This CDR3 is built from 15 residues. In germline, CDR1 is SGHNT, CDR2 YENEEA. Trimming took 5 bases from V and 2 from J, leaving 12 bases between them. The CDR3 loop reads CASSTGTSTNEKLFF. In DNA form, the CDR3 reads TGTGCCAGCAGCACAGGGACATCTACTAATGAAAAACTGTTTTTT.

In the case of this clone: Other DNA sequences of this sample code for an identical CDR3. The genes are TRBV7-9 and TRBJ1-3; weak D call: TRBD1 (5 bases). Germline loops: CDR1 SEHNR, CDR2 FQNEAQ (reference sequence). This CDR3 region has 15 residues. Trimming shortened V by 6 bases and J by 2 bases, and 14 bases separated the two germline ends. This CDR3 is CASSPQGHTGNTIYF. The DNA for the CDR3 is TGTGCCAGCAGTCCGCAAGGACACACTGGAAACACCATATATTTT.

The chain carries TRBV7-2 and TRBJ2-7; tentative D call: TRBD2 (5 bases). V dropped 5 bases and J dropped 0 bases, with 17 bases sitting between them. CDR3 size: 16 residues. Germline V gives CDR1 SGHTA, CDR2 FQGNSA. CDR3 DNA: TGTGCCAGCAGCCCAAAGCGGAACCGAAACTCCTACGAGCAGTACTTC. Its protein is CASSPKRNRNSYEQYF.

V and J are TRBV11-3 and TRBJ2-5, with D hard to call. CDR3 length equals 13 residues. Trimming took 6 bases from V and 2 from J, leaving 10 bases between them. Germline V gene data show CDR1 as SGHNT and CDR2 as YENEEA. This chain's CDR3 is CASSPLVQETQYF. As DNA, the CDR3 is TGTGCCAGCAGTCCACTGGTGCAAGAGACCCAGTACTTC.

This clone was seen more than once but under ten times. The V and J genes are TRBV4-1 and TRBJ1-2, with TRBD1 identical over 7 bases. This CDR3 has 15 residues. CDR1 is MGHRA and CDR2 is YSYEKL in the germline V gene. V gave up 1 base and J gave up 4 bases; unmatched junction bases: 6. The CDR3 region is CASSQGGQSTYGYTF. The CDR3 DNA follows: TGCGCCAGCAGCCAAGGGGGACAGTCTACCTATGGCTACACCTTC.

This chain joins TRBV6-1 and TRBJ1-2, with unresolved D. Per the germline V gene, CDR1 is MNHNS and CDR2 is SASEGT. Trimming cost V 1 base and J 6 bases, with 0 bases left between them. The CDR3 contains 10 residues. For the CDR3, the DNA is TGTGCCAGCAGTGAAGATGGCTACACCTTC. As protein: CASSEDGYTF.

This clone was counted a single time. V usage is TRBV6-5 and J usage is TRBJ1-2; 8 positions match TRBD1. Losses at the gene ends were 6 bases for V and 12 bases for J; bases not matched to a gene: 9. This CDR3 is built from 12 residues. Germline CDR1 is MNHEY and CDR2 is SVGAGI. In DNA form, the CDR3 reads TGTGCCAGCAGCGAGGGACAGGTGGGGAACACCTTC. Amino acid sequence: CASSEGQVGNTF.

This sequence joins TRBV10-2 and TRBJ1-5; no definite D call. The CDR3 contains 14 residues. Germline-derived CDR1 and CDR2 are WSHSY and SAAADI. V shed 2 bases and J shed 5 bases, with 10 bases lying between them. The CDR3 sequence is CASSERLADQPQHF. Here the CDR3 DNA reads TGCGCCAGCAGTGAGAGACTTGCCGATCAGCCCCAGCATTTT.

The chain has TRBV11-3 and TRBJ1-2, with D maybe TRBD1 (6 bases). With 2 bases removed from V and 7 bases from J, the gap between germline ends came to 17 bases. The CDR3 consists of 15 residues. Germline assignment: CDR1 SGHNT and CDR2 YENEEA. CDR3 sequence (DNA): TGTGCCAGCAGCTTATCCTCAGGGGAGCACGGTGGCTACACCTTC. Protein sequence: CASSLSSGEHGGYTF.

This clone has a single count. The rearrangement uses TRBV4-1 and TRBJ2-5; TRBD2 agrees at 8 bases. V shed 3 bases and J 4 bases; nucleotides not matched to a gene: 4. CDR1 is MGHRA and CDR2 is YSYEKL in the germline V gene. This CDR3 has 14 residues. The chain's CDR3 is CASSHPGLGETQYF. DNA for the CDR3: TGCGCCAGCAGCCACCCGGGACTAGGAGAGACCCAGTACTTC.

CDR3 DNA sequence: TGTGCCAGCAGTCTTTCTAATTGGGGGAATGAGCAGTTCTTC. It specifies CASSLSNWGNEQFF. This chain connects TRBV2 to TRBJ2-1; the D gene could be TRBD1 or TRBD2 (5 bases each). V lost 5 bases and J 7 bases, leaving 15 bases between the germline ends. Per the germline V gene, CDR1 is SNHLY and CDR2 is FYNNEI. The CDR3 length is 14 residues.

The chain carries TRBV6-1 and TRBJ2-7; no reliable D call. Germline loops: CDR1 MNHNS, CDR2 SASEGT. Trimming took off 3 bases at V and 2 bases at J, with 17 bases between the two ends. CDR3 length equals 16 residues. As DNA, the CDR3 is TGTGCCAGCAGTGACCACGAGCCCGCGTGGGCCTACGAGCAGTACTTC. This sequence encodes CASSDHEPAWAYEQYF.

The chain couples TRBV7-6 to TRBJ2-2; 7 bases fit TRBD2. This CDR3 has 18 amino acids. Germline CDR1 and CDR2: SGHVS and FNYEAQ. Germline trimming cut 1 base from V and 6 bases from J; bases unmatched to any gene: 14. CDR3: CASSLDASLPGRAGELFF. The DNA of the CDR3 is TGTGCCAGCAGCTTAGATGCATCCCTTCCGGGGAGGGCCGGGGAGCTGTTTTTT. The full variable domain, rest sourced from reference TRBV7-6 and TRBJ2-2, is GAGVSQSPRYKVTKRGQDVALRCDPISGHVSLYWYRQALGQGPEFLTYFNYEAQQDKSGLPNDRFSAERPEGSISTLTIQRTEQRDSAMYRCASSLDASLPGRAGELFFGEGSRLTVL.

The chain carries TRBV6-5 and TRBJ2-7; D not certain. The V and J ends lost 7 bases and 6 bases respectively, with 16 bases between them. Germline V gene lookup returns CDR1 MNHEY and CDR2 SVGAGI. CDR3 length equals 13 residues. CDR3 sequence: CASTERPTGEQYF. The CDR3 DNA follows: TGTGCCAGCACCGAGAGGCCAACGGGCGAGCAGTACTTC.

The rearrangement links TRBV6-6 to TRBJ2-7; tentative D call: TRBD2 (6 bases). The CDR3 totals 15 residues. Germline assignment: CDR1 MNHNY and CDR2 SVGAGI (reference sequence). Trimming shortened V by 0 bases and J by 6 bases, and 15 bases separated the two germline ends. CDR3 nucleotide sequence: TGTGCCAGCAGTTACTCGACGTCCCAGGGAGGCGAGCAGTACTTC. This codes for CASSYSTSQGGEQYF.

V gene TRBV2 combines with J gene TRBJ2-3; D is unresolved. This CDR3 is built from 13 residues. The V gene lost 7 bases and the J gene lost 0 bases, with 8 bases spanning the gap. Per the germline V gene, CDR1 is SNHLY and CDR2 is FYNNEI. Written as DNA, the CDR3 is TGTGCCAGCATCGAACCAAGCACAGATACGCAGTATTTT. Translation gives CASIEPSTDTQYF.